This T cell receptor beta chain was identified during a study of cytomegalovirus exposure and HLA in healthy donors. Germline assignment: CDR1 LGHNA and CDR2 YSLEER. V gave up 0 bases and J gave up 7 bases, with 13 bases separating them. The CDR3 is made up of 15 amino acids. Study observations and caveats: It was taken for granted in presence/absence analyses that sequencing depth across donors was roughly uniform. Cytomegalovirus-associated TCR beta chains were listed, numbering roughly 150.

This PCR relied on a set of 60 Vbeta primers and 13 Jbeta primers. Per the study methods: Approximately 12 million of the about 80 million unique TCR beta chains counted in a later analysis were shared. Generated by immunoSEQ multiplex PCR, the TCRdb table keeps only in-frame clones and is missing some. The DNA was the basis for D and trimming; V, J and clone size are from that table. This table holds 70,000 or so clones. A word on this clone: What it recognizes is unknown.

Material: PBMCs. The genes are TRBV4-3 and TRBJ1-5, with a weak D call TRBD1 (6 bases). This TCR was recovered from a boy between 10 and 17 years old in good health and CMV-seronegative. The CDR3 region is CASSQDSYRVQPQHF. The DNA for the CDR3 is TGCGCCAGCAGCCAAGATTCGTACAGGGTACAGCCCCAGCATTTT.